A selection of T cell receptor beta chains follows, all from one sample in a study of molecular identifiers for immune sequencing clone quantification. MiXCR, applied by TCRdb to the PCR reads, yields one record per CDR3 protein. Of approximately 320,000 distinct CDR3 sequences listed, 24% are singletons. The sample consisted of naive CD8+ T cells from blood, with Jurkat cell RNA spiked in. The receptors shown here come from a human donor in good health. Some libraries in this study had Jurkat cell RNA spiked in. Both conserved end residues are part of each CDR3.

J gene	V gene	CDR3 protein
TRBJ2-7	TRBV2	CASSQDRGTGASEQYF
TRBJ2-1	TRBV7-9	CASSFFLGSGAGNEQFF
TRBJ2-2	TRBV9	CASSVSRQIANAGELFF
TRBJ2-5	TRBV29-1	CSVVLLGVGQETQYF
TRBJ2-7	TRBV9	CASSPTESRYYEQYF
TRBJ2-1	TRBV6-5	CASRAGVHNEQFF
TRBJ2-2	TRBV6-5	CASRHVAGGRTGELFF
TRBJ2-1	TRBV24-1	CATSEPIFLLAGKINEQFF
TRBJ2-7	TRBV29-1	CSVETGKTYEQYF
TRBJ2-4	TRBV19	CASMWGDIQYF
TRBJ2-1	TRBV7-9	CASSLISGRASGNEQFF
TRBJ2-3	TRBV27	CASSLAATSADTQYF
TRBJ2-7	TRBV14	CASSRNQREWYEQYF
TRBJ1-1	TRBV7-9	CASSSPGTGSNTEAFF
TRBJ2-7	TRBV7-9	CASIKKGTGNYEQYF
TRBJ2-6	TRBV7-6	CASSGGASGANVLTF
TRBJ1-1	TRBV4-3	CASSQAVDGTTEAFF
TRBJ2-1	TRBV20-1	CSAKDPSGGIYNEQFF
TRBJ1-5	TRBV25-1	CASSDFRDRGRRDNQPQHF
TRBJ2-7	TRBV27	CASSLFRGVDEQYF
TRBJ2-1	TRBV29-1	CSGGGYDGLGRIEFF
TRBJ1-3	TRBV13	CASSWMFETSGNTIYF
TRBJ1-2	TRBV6-5	CASSYSSRAEGYTF
TRBJ1-1	TRBV5-8	CASSLILVLGMNTEAFF
TRBJ1-1	TRBV20-1	CSARDEGIEAFF
TRBJ2-2	TRBV19	CASSFGLGTGELFF
TRBJ2-7	TRBV9	CASSAATTGNEQYF
TRBJ1-1	TRBV6-2/TRBV6-3	CASSDSRVYTEAFF
TRBJ2-2	TRBV29-1	CSVDRENTGELFF
TRBJ2-6	TRBV2	CASSETPLSGANVLTF
TRBJ2-5	TRBV27	CASSIRGLAATQYF
TRBJ1-4	TRBV5-1	CASAEERDSANEKLFF
TRBJ2-1	TRBV25-1	CASTPQWAPPFGGEQFF
TRBJ1-1	TRBV5-6	CASSFWGGLMNTEAFF
TRBJ1-1	TRBV12-3/TRBV12-4	CASSSGINTEAFF
TRBJ1-1	TRBV27	CASGDGGTEAFF
TRBJ2-7	TRBV29-1	CSVGVGAIEQYF
TRBJ2-3	TRBV20-1	CRATRLGDTQYF
TRBJ2-3	TRBV2	CACTSAGSTDTQYF
TRBJ1-5	TRBV7-9	CASSLVRGGLAQEPQHF
TRBJ2-5	TRBV27	CASSLLSPQGTKETQYF
TRBJ1-4	TRBV5-1	CASSLEAPNEKLFF
TRBJ1-1	TRBV7-9	CASSLARTNTEAFF
TRBJ1-5	TRBV2	CASSEAPGQPQHF
TRBJ2-1	TRBV4-1	CASSQDIQETYNEQFF
TRBJ2-1	TRBV7-2	CASSLVEGLDEQFF
TRBJ2-7	TRBV4-1	CATRAPSSYEQYF
TRBJ2-7	TRBV10-3	CAISGALAGGSYEQYF
TRBJ2-7	TRBV6-5	CASSYSRRVYEQYF
TRBJ2-5	TRBV27	CASSPHLRQPQETQYF
TRBJ2-7	TRBV7-9	CASSLVTIDEQYF
TRBJ1-3	TRBV12-5	CASGSGSGANTIYF
TRBJ2-5	TRBV6-1	CASSESGSGGPLTETQYF